The clone carrying this TCR beta chain has a single count. In the study's own analysis: Amplification with reference gene primers provided the estimates of nucleated cell counts. Some clones are missing from TCRdb's copy, which holds only in-frame ones; the method was immunoSEQ multiplex PCR. That table gives V, J and clone size, and the DNA gave D and trimming. The sample records 200,000 to 250,000 clones, roughly 81% being singletons. This sample is part of a study of blood T cell repertoires in COVID-19. CDR3 size: 15 residues. CDR1 is SGHTA, CDR2 FQGNSA, per germline. With 2 bases removed from V and 4 bases from J, the gap between germline ends came to 12 bases.

V usage is TRBV7-2 and J usage is TRBJ2-1; D is ambiguous. The receptor comes from a man aged 40-55 years with acute or convalescent COVID-19. Specimen: peripheral blood. CDR3 nucleotides: TGTGCCAGCAGCTTATCAAGTAGGAGTTACAATGAGCAGTTCTTC. Translating it yields CASSLSSRSYNEQFF.